One and the same sample provided the 14 T cell receptor beta chains below, sequenced in a study of CD8+ T cells in alopecia areata. Stated treatment: oral pan-JAK inhibitor, 5-10 mg twice daily. The sequencing template was cDNA reverse transcribed from extracted RNA. Profiling relied on immunoSEQ multiplex PCR, and the TCRdb table lists in-frame clones only, not all of them. This sample carries about 200,000 clones, around three fifths of them seen once, and the ten largest clones take around 1.6%. This specimen was CD4+ T cells sorted from blood, taken at week 4, from a patient treated with tofacitinib. These TCRs come from a human donor with alopecia areata.

CDR3 DNA: TGCGCCAGCAGCTATTCCGGGGCCAACGTCCTGACTTTC. It translates to CASSYSGANVLTF. The chain links TRBV4-3 to TRBJ2-6; no firm D call. V lost 5 bases and J lost 4, with 6 bases in between. This CDR3 comprises 13 residues. Germline CDR1 is LGHNA and CDR2 is YSLEER.

The genes are TRBV5-6 and TRBJ2-7; D perhaps matches TRBD2 (6 bases). The CDR3 extends over 14 amino acids. Germline CDR1 reads SGHDT; CDR2 reads YYEEEE. V was clipped by 3 bases and J by 3 bases, with 13 bases between them. CDR3 DNA sequence: TGTGCCAGCAGCTCCCAGGGAGGCGGCTACGAGCAGTACTTC. Its protein is CASSSQGGGYEQYF. The full variable domain, rest sourced from reference TRBV5-6 and TRBJ2-7, is DAGVTQSPTHLIKTRGQQVTLRCSPKSGHDTVSWYQQALGQGPQFIFQYYEEEERQRGNFPDRFSGHQFPNYSSELNVNALLLGDSALYLCASSSQGGGYEQYFGPGTRLTVT.

This clone was recorded a few times. The J gene is TRBJ2-7, the V gene TRBV6-5; 10 bases are a match to TRBD1. The CDR3 length is 15 residues. Germline V lookup: CDR1 MNHEY, CDR2 SVGAGI. V shed 9 bases and J 7 bases; nucleotides not matched to a gene: 15. CDR3 residues: CASRYRDRGIGEQYF. As DNA, the CDR3 is TGTGCCAGTCGATACCGGGACAGGGGAATAGGGGAGCAGTACTTC.

The chain is built from TRBV15 and TRBJ2-1, with D perhaps TRBD1 (5 bases). CDR3 length equals 14 residues. Per germline, CDR1 LNHNV and CDR2 YYDKDF (reference sequence). V gave up 4 bases and J gave up 8 bases, with 15 bases separating them. CDR3 in DNA: TGTGCCACCAGCACCCGACAGACTGACCATGAGCAGTTCTTC. This gives the protein CATSTRQTDHEQFF.

This chain connects TRBV27 to TRBJ2-7, with D possibly being TRBD2 (7 bases). CDR1 MNHEY and CDR2 SMNVEV come from the germline V gene (reference sequence). The ends were cut back, 2 bases at V and 3 bases at J, with 14 bases in the middle. The CDR3 loop spans 15 amino acids. The CDR3 DNA is TGTGCCAGCAGTTTAAGGGAGGGCAGGGGCTACGAGCAGTACTTC. It codes for CASSLREGRGYEQYF.

The chain couples TRBV10-3 to TRBJ2-5; D unresolved. Germline V CDR1 and CDR2: ENHRY, SYGVKD. Between the trimmed V and J ends, which lost 2 bases and 2 bases, there was a span of 3 bases. The CDR3 runs to 12 residues. The chain's CDR3 is CAISETQETQYF. CDR3 nucleotide sequence: TGTGCCATCAGTGAGACACAAGAGACCCAGTACTTC.

The V gene is TRBV7-2, the J gene TRBJ1-2, with 10 bases that match TRBD1. Germline trimming cut 3 bases from V and 8 bases from J; bases unmatched to any gene: 6. The germline V gene has CDR1 SGHTA and CDR2 FQGNSA. The CDR3 has 14 residues. In DNA, the CDR3 is TGTGCCAGCAGCTTGGCCGGGACAGGGGTAGGCTACACCTTC. Encoded protein: CASSLAGTGVGYTF.

The chain has TRBV11-2 and TRBJ2-6; 7 bases match TRBD1. V dropped 5 bases and J dropped 0; count of bases not matched to a gene: 4. CDR3 length: 16 residues. Germline loops: CDR1 SGHAT, CDR2 FQNNGV. CDR3 DNA: TGTGCCAGCAGCCTACAGGGGACCTCTGGGGCCAACGTCCTGACTTTC. Its protein is CASSLQGTSGANVLTF.

The chain combines TRBV10-2 with TRBJ1-5; D not certain. The CDR3 has 14 amino acids. The germline CDR1 and CDR2 sequences are WSHSY and SAAADI. With 2 bases removed from V and 1 base from J, the gap between germline ends came to 6 bases. The CDR3 DNA follows: TGCGCCAGCAGTGAGGGCCACAGCAATCAGCCCCAGCATTTT. The encoded protein is CASSEGHSNQPQHF.

The chain joins TRBV30 to TRBJ2-6; 9 bases map to TRBD1. Germline loops: CDR1 GTSNPN, CDR2 SVGIG (reference sequence). This CDR3 has 17 residues. Trimming cost V 1 base and J 0 bases; bases outside gene matches: 4. The CDR3 loop is CAWSDGQGRSGANVLTF. The DNA of the CDR3 is TGTGCCTGGAGTGACGGACAGGGGCGCTCTGGGGCCAACGTCCTGACTTTC.

The CDR3 region has the DNA TGTGCCAGCAGCGAAGCCGGGACTCGCATTAGCACAGATACGCAGTATTTT. This encodes CASSEAGTRISTDTQYF. This sequence joins TRBV9 and TRBJ2-3, with a weak D call TRBD2 (6 bases). The V end was cut by 3 bases, the J end by 0 bases, with 17 bases between. Germline V lookup: CDR1 SGDLS, CDR2 YYNGEE. This CDR3 comprises 17 residues.

V and J are TRBV6-1 and TRBJ1-6; 8 nucleotides agree with TRBD1. The germline CDR1 and CDR2 sequences are MNHNS and SASEGT. The V gene end was trimmed by 8 bases and the J gene end by 7 bases; junction bases not matched to a gene: 10. The CDR3 totals 15 residues. CDR3 region: CASYPDRAINSPLHF. In DNA, the CDR3 is TGTGCCAGCTACCCGGACAGGGCGATAAATTCACCCCTCCACTTT.

The V gene is TRBV5-1, the J gene TRBJ2-7; D ambiguous. From germline, CDR1 is SGHRS and CDR2 YFSETQ. The CDR3 covers 11 residues. Trimming took off 4 bases at V and 4 bases at J, with 6 bases between the two ends. CDR3 loop: CASSAGYEQYF. DNA of the CDR3: TGCGCCAGCAGCGCCGGGTACGAGCAGTACTTC. The whole variable domain, filled in from reference TRBV5-1 and TRBJ2-7, reads KAGVTQTPRYLIKTRGQQVTLSCSPISGHRSVSWYQQTPGQGLQFLFEYFSETQRNKGNFPGRFSGRQFSNSRSEMNVSTLELGDSALYLCASSAGYEQYFGPGTRLTVT.

This clone was seen a single time. This chain uses TRBV30 with TRBJ1-5; 7 bases are a match to TRBD1. Losses at the gene ends were 2 bases for V and 0 bases for J; bases not matched to a gene: 4. Germline V gene sequence: CDR1 GTSNPN, CDR2 SVGIG (reference sequence). The CDR3 is 15 amino acids. CDR3 amino acids: CAWSTGQHSNQPQHF. For the CDR3, the DNA is TGTGCCTGGAGTACGGGACAGCATAGCAATCAGCCCCAGCATTTT.